Each of the 2 T cell receptor beta chains below was sequenced from the same sample in a study of blood T cell repertoires in COVID-19. Using immunoSEQ multiplex PCR, the repertoire was profiled, and TCRdb retains in-frame clones only, with some absent. Among 46,000 or so clones listed, 75% to 90% were seen once. The sequenced sample consisted of peripheral blood. Source of these receptors: a woman at least 80 years old with COVID-19, enrolled during active disease.

V gene TRBV27 combines with J gene TRBJ2-1, with D maybe TRBD2 (5 bases). The germline gives CDR1 MNHEY, CDR2 SMNVEV (reference sequence). This CDR3 is 14 amino acids long. Trimming took off 4 bases at V and 4 bases at J, with 11 bases between the two ends. CDR3 DNA sequence: TGTGCCAGCAGTTACAGCGGCCTTTACAATGAGCAGTTCTTC. Its translation: CASSYSGLYNEQFF.

The rearrangement links TRBV6-2 or TRBV6-3 to TRBJ2-1; TRBD2 aligns across 10 bases. V lost 5 bases to trimming and J lost 0 bases; unmatched junction nucleotides: 7. The germline CDR1 and CDR2 sequences are MNHEY and SVGEGT. The CDR3 runs 17 residues. This CDR3 reads CASSHGLAESSYNEQFF. In DNA, the CDR3 is TGTGCCAGCAGTCACGGACTAGCGGAGAGCTCCTACAATGAGCAGTTCTTC.